The present entry profiles one T cell receptor beta chain with its context. Its antigen is unidentified. The data were obtained in a study of cytomegalovirus exposure and HLA in healthy donors. The V gene end was trimmed by 0 bases and the J gene end by 4 bases; junction bases not matched to a gene: 4. The V gene's germline CDR1 is MNHEY and CDR2 SMNVEV (reference sequence). CDR3 length equals 16 residues. PCR involved 60 Vbeta and 13 Jbeta primers. Clones were sequenced by immunoSEQ multiplex PCR, and TCRdb holds only the in-frame ones, with some missing. The data contain 150,000 to 250,000 clones, 65% to 90% of them singletons. Study results and limitations: An analysis was carried out at a later point. It showed that HLA-associated TCR beta chains were more clonally expanded than equally common non-associated chains. It was taken for granted in presence/absence analyses that sequencing depth across donors was roughly uniform.

This receptor was identified in a woman between 45 and 60 years old in good health and CMV-seronegative. The sequencing input was PBMCs. The V gene is TRBV27, the J gene TRBJ2-1; 9 nucleotides line up with TRBD2. CDR3 coding DNA: TGTGCCAGCAGTTTATCGAAGACTAGCGGTTACAATGAGCAGTTCTTC. It is translated as CASSLSKTSGYNEQFF.